This passage covers 11 T cell receptor beta chains from one sample sequenced in a study of T cells in localized non-small cell lung cancer. The data were produced by immunoSEQ multiplex PCR, yet TCRdb's version contains in-frame clones alone and is incomplete. The sample includes about 11,000 clones, 90% to 95% of them seen just once. Sequencing was performed on peripheral blood, taken before any cancer treatment. The source of these receptors is a male donor aged 60 or over with stage III lung adenocarcinoma.

This sequence joins TRBV29-1 and TRBJ2-7; TRBD2 might be the D (6 bases). V was shortened by 7 bases and J by 6 bases, with 10 bases between the two germline ends. Germline V lookup: CDR1 SQVTM, CDR2 ANQGSEA. The length of the CDR3 is 10 residues. This CDR3 reads CSAGGSEQYF. The CDR3, as DNA: TGCAGCGCAGGAGGGTCCGAGCAGTACTTC.

The V call is TRBV11-2, the J call TRBJ2-7; D may match TRBD1 or TRBD2 (6 bases each). The CDR3 length is 15 residues. Germline V gene lookup returns CDR1 SGHAT and CDR2 FQNNGV. V was clipped by 0 bases and J by 4 bases, with 13 bases between them. The CDR3 DNA follows: TGTGCCAGCAGCTTAGATTCCGGGGGCAGGTACGAGCAGTACTTC. Its translation is CASSLDSGGRYEQYF.

The chain is built from TRBV11-1 and TRBJ2-3; D is unclear. The CDR3 totals 15 residues. V lost 2 bases to trimming and J lost 0 bases, with 9 bases between them. The V gene's germline CDR1 is SGHAT and CDR2 FQDESV (reference sequence). The CDR3 loop is CASSLSASSTDTQYF. In nucleotides, the CDR3 is TGTGCCAGCAGCTTATCAGCCAGTAGCACAGATACGCAGTATTTT.

The V gene is TRBV28, the J gene TRBJ1-4; D is ambiguous. Germline CDR1 is MDHEN and CDR2 is SYDVKM. The V and J ends lost 3 bases and 3 bases respectively, with 11 bases between them. This CDR3 is 15 amino acids long. CDR3 protein: CASSFEAGSNEKLFF. Here the CDR3 DNA reads TGTGCCAGCAGTTTTGAGGCAGGCTCTAATGAAAAACTGTTTTTT.

The CDR3 DNA reads as TGTGCCAGCAGCTTAGCGGCCGGAGGCGAGCAGTACTTC. Translating gives CASSLAAGGEQYF. This chain joins TRBV7-7 and TRBJ2-7, with a tentative D call TRBD2 (5 bases). The CDR3 totals 13 residues. In germline, CDR1 is SSHAT, CDR2 FNYEAQ (reference sequence). V was pared by 0 bases and J by 6 bases, with 9 bases between.

This clone was counted once. The chain recombines TRBV30 with TRBJ2-2; 7 nucleotides agree with TRBD1. Germline V lookup: CDR1 GTSNPN, CDR2 SVGIG (reference sequence). Trimming cost V 8 bases and J 0 bases; bases outside gene matches: 6. The CDR3 is 14 residues long. The CDR3 nucleotides read TGTGCCCGGAAGACAGGGTCGAACACCGGGGAGCTGTTTTTT. Translating gives CARKTGSNTGELFF.

This chain joins TRBV7-6 and TRBJ1-1; D remains ambiguous. Between the trimmed V and J ends, which lost 5 bases and 3 bases, there was a span of 10 bases. This CDR3 region has 13 residues. In germline, CDR1 is SGHVS, CDR2 FNYEAQ. In DNA form, the CDR3 reads TGTGCCAGCAGCCGTAAGGGTGACACTGAAGCTTTCTTT. Its protein is CASSRKGDTEAFF.

CDR3 bases: TGTGCCAGCAGTGACCCCGGTAGGGCTGGGGCCAACGTCCTGACTTTC. Protein product: CASSDPGRAGANVLTF. The chain joins TRBV6-1 to TRBJ2-6, with D uncertain. Trimming pared 3 bases from V and 2 bases from J, leaving 11 bases between. Germline loops: CDR1 MNHNS, CDR2 SASEGT. The CDR3 has 16 amino acids.

This chain connects TRBV2 to TRBJ2-3; either TRBD1 or TRBD2 may supply D (5 bases each). The CDR3 contains 16 residues. V lost 8 bases, J lost 4 bases, and 22 bases lay in between. The germline V gene has CDR1 SNHLY and CDR2 FYNNEI. The CDR3 nucleotides read TGTGCCAGCGTCCTGTGGGGGACCCGAGGCGCAGATACGCAGTATTTT. Translation gives CASVLWGTRGADTQYF.

The chain combines TRBV14 with TRBJ1-2, with D unresolved. Per germline, CDR1 SGHDN and CDR2 FVKESK. Trimming cost V 0 bases and J 3 bases, with 8 bases left between them. There are 14 residues in the CDR3. CDR3 residues: CASSQDRTDYGYTF. The CDR3 bases are TGTGCCAGCAGCCAAGATCGGACGGACTATGGCTACACCTTC.

The chain uses TRBV2 and TRBJ2-1; TRBD2 aligns across 9 bases. The CDR3 is 15 amino acids. The V and J ends lost 3 bases and 7 bases, in that order; junction bases with no gene match: 7. The germline V gene has CDR1 SNHLY and CDR2 FYNNEI. CDR3 sequence: CASSDAAGGRNEQFF. CDR3 in DNA: TGTGCCAGCAGTGATGCAGCGGGAGGTAGGAATGAGCAGTTCTTC. The variable domain in full, completed from reference TRBV2 and TRBJ2-1, reads EPEVTQTPSHQVTQMGQEVILRCVPISNHLYFYWYRQILGQKVEFLVSFYNNEISEKSEIFDDQFSVERPDGSNFTLKIRSTKLEDSAMYFCASSDAAGGRNEQFFGPGTRLTVL.